This T cell receptor beta chain was obtained from a study of Ad26.COV2.S vaccination and SARS-CoV-2 variants. This clone was counted a few times. Its antigen is unidentified. TCRdb's table, derived via immunoSEQ multiplex PCR, lists solely in-frame clones and lacks some. The sample holds about 420,000 clones, 85% to 90% seen once. The germline CDR1 and CDR2 sequences are SGHRS and YFSETQ. V was pared by 4 bases and J by 5 bases, with 10 bases between. CDR3 size: 14 residues. Indicated treatment: over 15 received Ad26.COV2.S at low or high dose, single or two shots; several received placebo; per-sample allocation not given. The investigators took samples on day 63 after the first vaccine or placebo injection. Findings and caveats of the study: Possible underestimation of total T cell responses by the TCR breadth and depth analyses was noted.

This sample comprised peripheral blood, obtained in a trial of Ad26.COV2.S vaccine versus placebo. The rearrangement joins TRBV5-1 to TRBJ1-6; D uncertain. The TCR comes from a person between 18 and 65 years old who received the Ad26.COV2.S COVID-19 vaccine or a placebo. CDR3 sequence (DNA): TGCGCCAGCAGCCGCATCGGAAATAATTCACCCCTCCACTTT. Amino acids: CASSRIGNNSPLHF. The full variable domain, with the rest looked up from reference TRBV5-1 and TRBJ1-6, is KAGVTQTPRYLIKTRGQQVTLSCSPISGHRSVSWYQQTPGQGLQFLFEYFSETQRNKGNFPGRFSGRQFSNSRSEMNVSTLELGDSALYLCASSRIGNNSPLHFGNGTRLTVT.